The following is a TCR beta chain sequence with its context. What antigen it recognizes has not been identified. Within one base of it there is no much larger clone, and no base qualities were kept. This record comes from a study of blood T cell repertoires in COVID-19 (dated by TCRdb to 2020 to 2022). General notes on the study: Collaborator samples came from the United States, Italy and Spain and covered acute and convalescent phases of COVID-19. Where available, HLA class I and class II types were obtained from metadata supplied by the sample provider rather than from assay-based typing. Subjects who had been exposed to COVID-19, were actively infected with it, or had recovered from it provided the deeply sampled blood TCRbeta repertoires that made up the dataset. The sample metadata nearly always contained a de-identified subject ID, COVID-19 status, age in years and sex. The prospective study material was composed of cDNA or gDNA derived from T cells, B-cell-depleted T cells, or PBMCs. The repertoires were made available in a free public database intended to serve as a resource for research on the immune response to SARS-CoV-2. The samples were drawn from the first 160 participants of the ongoing ImmuneRACE study and from some 1,300 subjects provided by 6 global collaborators. The research as a whole found: The quantity of clinical and demographic metadata differed by source and by participant and was supplied without curation.

At one collaborating source in Seattle, patients were enrolled during active infection and were followed longitudinally through the course of disease. Whole blood was collected in K2EDTA tubes by collaborating institutions according to the institutions' own protocols. Collaborator samples were shipped for TCRbeta analysis as frozen whole blood, isolated PBMCs, or DNA extracted from either sample type. The immunoSEQ Assay, a bias-controlled multiplex PCR, was used to amplify TCRbeta CDR3 regions from genomic DNA. Concerning the study's data processing: Within the assay, amplification of reference gene primers was used to estimate how many nucleated cells each sample contained. To quantify the absolute abundance of each unique TCRbeta CDR3 rearrangement, sequence reads were collapsed and filtered. For each sample, productive Simpson clonality was calculated by taking the square root of Simpson's diversity index across productive rearrangements. Imported from immuneACCESS, the table was reduced by TCRdb to in-frame sequences with V and J called. These copies leave out some clones; in studies compared against another copy, an unresolved V gene accounts for under half, and the cause of the remainder is not known. That table supplies the V and J calls and clone size; D and trimming were determined from the DNA. This sample is represented by 390,000 or so clones; about 89% of them were singletons. The ten largest clones add up to around 3% of the sample.

CDR1 and CDR2 (SGHRS, YFSETQ) derive from the germline V gene. V lost 5 bases and J lost 2 bases; the stretch between them is 14 bases long. The CDR3 numbers 14 residues from cysteine through phenylalanine. CDR3 DNA only is kept here, 42 bases in frame from base 1. The chain uses TRBV5-1 and TRBJ2-7; the D gene identity is not certain. The TCR originated in a woman in her twenties or thirties with COVID-19, enrolled during active disease. Material for sequencing was peripheral blood. CDR3 sequence: CASRYQSGAYEQYF. In nucleotides, the sequence is TGCGCCAGCAGATACCAATCCGGTGCCTACGAGCAGTACTTC.